This T cell receptor beta chain stems from a study of shared clonotypes between healthy human individuals. Assay: immunoSEQ multiplex PCR; the TCRdb copy retains only in-frame clones and omits some. The sample holds about 1 million clones, about 75% seen once. The CDR3 runs 15 residues. V lost 4 bases and J lost 0; bases outside the gene matches: 6. Per germline, CDR1 SGHAT and CDR2 FQNNGV. The sequence was collected from a young man in good health. The sequencing input was memory CD4+ T cells sorted from blood. The subset here: CD45RA-negative fraction. The V and J genes are TRBV11-2 and TRBJ2-7, with 7 bases that match TRBD1. CDR3 loop: CASSSRQGLSYEQYF. CDR3 in DNA: TGTGCCAGCAGCTCAAGACAGGGCCTCTCCTACGAGCAGTACTTC.